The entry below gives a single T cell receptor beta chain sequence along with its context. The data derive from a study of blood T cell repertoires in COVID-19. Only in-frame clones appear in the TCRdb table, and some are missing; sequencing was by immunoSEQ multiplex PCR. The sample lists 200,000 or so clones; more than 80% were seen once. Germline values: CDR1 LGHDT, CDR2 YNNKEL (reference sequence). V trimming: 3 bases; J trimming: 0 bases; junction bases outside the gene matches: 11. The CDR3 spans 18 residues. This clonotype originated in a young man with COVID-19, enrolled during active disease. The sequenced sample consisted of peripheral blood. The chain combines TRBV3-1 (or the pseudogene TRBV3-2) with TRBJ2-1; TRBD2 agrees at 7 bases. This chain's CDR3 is CASSHQGAGVSSYNEQFF. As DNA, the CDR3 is TGTGCCAGCAGCCACCAAGGGGCGGGGGTGTCCTCCTACAATGAGCAGTTCTTC.